One sample yielded the 25 T cell receptor beta chains listed below, sequenced in a study of blood T cell repertoires in COVID-19. Some clones are missing from TCRdb's copy, which holds only in-frame ones; the method was immunoSEQ multiplex PCR. The sample yields 60,000 or so clones, 78% seen once. The sample comprised peripheral blood. These receptor sequences come from a human donor in a cohort sampled during active COVID-19.

CDR3 sequence: CASRSEGLSNQPQHF. CDR3 bases: TGTGCCAGCAGGTCGGAGGGGCTAAGCAATCAGCCCCAGCATTTT. The V and J genes are TRBV9 and TRBJ1-5, with D possibly matching TRBD1 (5 bases). This CDR3 is built from 15 residues. Germline CDR1 and CDR2: SGDLS and YYNGEE. Trimming removed 5 bases from V and 1 base from J, with 13 bases in between.

The rearrangement joins TRBV11-2 to TRBJ1-2; 7 positions agree with TRBD1. V shed 5 bases and J 2 bases; nucleotides not matched to a gene: 2. CDR1 SGHAT and CDR2 FQNNGV come from the germline V gene. The CDR3 is 13 residues long. CDR3 amino acids: CASSVQGNYGYTF. The CDR3 nucleotides are TGTGCCAGCAGCGTACAGGGGAACTATGGCTACACCTTC.

This clone came up a few times. The rearrangement links TRBV11-2 to TRBJ1-1; 8 nucleotides align to TRBD1. There are 14 residues in the CDR3. Germline loops: CDR1 SGHAT, CDR2 FQNNGV. Trimming cost V 6 bases and J 8 bases; bases outside gene matches: 11. The CDR3 here is CASRPATGVGEAFF. The CDR3 region has the DNA TGTGCCAGCAGACCCGCGACAGGGGTGGGCGAAGCTTTCTTT.

For the CDR3, the DNA is TGTGCCAGCAGTAACGAGGCATACGAGCAGTACTTC. This codes for CASSNEAYEQYF. The chain carries TRBV6-5 and TRBJ2-7; D remains ambiguous. This CDR3 is built from 12 residues. Germline V gene lookup returns CDR1 MNHEY and CDR2 SVGAGI. The germline V and J ends were trimmed by 5 bases and 4 bases, with 9 bases remaining between them.

This clone was counted only a few times. The chain employs TRBV15 and TRBJ1-3; possibly TRBD1 for D (5 bases). The germline V gene encodes CDR1 LNHNV and CDR2 YYDKDF (reference sequence). This CDR3 region has 14 residues. With 4 bases removed from V and 4 bases from J, the gap between germline ends came to 11 bases. The CDR3 DNA reads TGTGCCACCAGCACTAGACAGACCGGAAACACCATATATTTT. Protein product: CATSTRQTGNTIYF.

V usage is TRBV13 and J usage is TRBJ2-7; D perhaps matches TRBD2 (5 bases). The CDR3 has 14 amino acids. V gave up 3 bases and J gave up 3 bases, with 12 bases separating them. Germline assignment: CDR1 PRHDT and CDR2 FYEKMQ (reference sequence). CDR3 in amino acids: CASSFGQTSYEQYF. The CDR3 nucleotides are TGTGCCAGCAGCTTCGGGCAAACTAGCTACGAGCAGTACTTC. The complete variable domain, with remaining parts taken from reference TRBV13 and TRBJ2-7, reads AAGVIQSPRHLIKEKRETATLKCYPIPRHDTVYWYQQGPGQDPQFLISFYEKMQSDKGSIPDRFSAQQFSDYHSELNMSSLELGDSALYFCASSFGQTSYEQYFGPGTRLTVT.

The J gene is TRBJ1-2, the V gene TRBV25-1; perhaps TRBD1 as D (5 bases). The CDR3 length is 17 residues. V dropped 4 bases and J dropped 3 bases, with 21 bases sitting between them. Germline V gives CDR1 MGHDK, CDR2 SYGVNS. Here the CDR3 reads CASSGPGLPQTYYGYTF. In DNA form, the CDR3 reads TGTGCCAGCAGTGGGCCGGGACTGCCACAGACCTACTATGGCTACACCTTC.

The chain joins TRBV15 to TRBJ1-2; a weak D match, TRBD1 (6 bases). V dropped 1 base and J dropped 7 bases, with 13 bases sitting between them. Germline V gene data show CDR1 as LNHNV and CDR2 as YYDKDF (reference sequence). The CDR3 is 14 amino acids. CDR3 sequence reads: CATSRARDKAGYTF. The CDR3 DNA reads TGTGCCACCAGCAGAGCAAGGGACAAGGCTGGCTACACCTTC.

The gene calls are TRBV7-6 and TRBJ2-7; TRBD1 might be the D (6 bases). V was shortened by 6 bases and J by 3 bases, with 12 bases between the two germline ends. This CDR3 is built from 13 residues. Germline CDR1 is SGHVS and CDR2 is FNYEAQ. This CDR3 reads CASSPSDSYEQYF. The CDR3 nucleotides are TGTGCCAGCAGTCCTTCGGACAGCTACGAGCAGTACTTC.

This chain joins TRBV7-2 and TRBJ1-4, with 10 nucleotides matching TRBD1. Germline values: CDR1 SGHTA, CDR2 FQGNSA. With V trimmed by 5 bases and J by 10 bases, 10 bases remained unmatched. This CDR3 region has 15 residues. The CDR3 region is CASSDRQGAWGKLFF. CDR3 DNA sequence: TGTGCCAGCAGCGACCGACAGGGGGCTTGGGGAAAACTGTTTTTT.

V usage is TRBV7-8 and J usage is TRBJ1-4; D is uncertain. Looked up from germline, CDR1 is SGHVS and CDR2 is FQNEAQ. V was clipped by 0 bases and J by 4 bases, with 9 bases between them. This CDR3 contains 15 residues. As DNA, the CDR3 is TGTGCCAGCAGCTTAGCTTCAGGAAATAATGAAAAACTGTTTTTT. This gives the protein CASSLASGNNEKLFF.

The chain links TRBV6-5 to TRBJ2-3; D remains ambiguous. The CDR3 is 14 residues long. V lost 0 bases, J lost 4 bases, and 8 bases lay in between. The V gene's germline CDR1 is MNHEY and CDR2 SVGAGI. The CDR3 protein is CASSYSSPPDTQYF. CDR3 coding DNA: TGTGCCAGCAGTTACTCTAGCCCCCCAGATACGCAGTATTTT.

The V call is TRBV7-9, the J call TRBJ2-5; tentatively, D is TRBD2 (5 bases). The CDR3 is 13 amino acids. Trimming cost V 5 bases and J 9 bases, with 16 bases left between them. Germline V CDR1 and CDR2: SEHNR, FQNEAQ (reference sequence). CDR3 DNA: TGTGCCAGCAGCGAACCCCAGTTCGGGGCCCAGTACTTC. It specifies CASSEPQFGAQYF. Full variable domain (rest looked up from reference TRBV7-9 and TRBJ2-5): DTGVSQNPRHKITKRGQNVTFRCDPISEHNRLYWYRQTLGQGPEFLTYFQNEAQLEKSRLLSDRFSAERPKGSFSTLEIQRTEQGDSAMYLCASSEPQFGAQYFGPGTRLLVL.

This rearrangement joins TRBV27 to TRBJ2-3; no clear D gene. There are 14 residues in the CDR3. Germline V gene lookup returns CDR1 MNHEY and CDR2 SMNVEV (reference sequence). V was cut by 5 bases and J by 2 bases, with 11 bases left in between. The CDR3 is CASSQRGVTDTQYF. The CDR3 nucleotides are TGTGCCAGCAGTCAAAGAGGAGTCACAGATACGCAGTATTTT.

This chain links TRBV18 with TRBJ1-1, with D perhaps TRBD1 (5 bases). In germline, CDR1 is KGHSH, CDR2 LQKENI. The CDR3 length is 17 residues. V was pared by 6 bases and J by 3 bases, with 23 bases between. The CDR3 DNA sequence: TGTGCCAGCTCTCCTTCCCTGGGGGGGTCCTATTACACTGAAGCTTTCTTT. This sequence encodes CASSPSLGGSYYTEAFF.

The chain uses TRBV4-2 and TRBJ2-7; 8 nucleotides align to TRBD2. Germline trimming cut 0 bases from V and 5 bases from J; bases unmatched to any gene: 9. The CDR3 contains 16 residues. In germline, CDR1 is LGHNA, CDR2 YNFKEQ. CDR3 amino acids: CASSQDGGGAGDEQYF. The CDR3 nucleotides are TGTGCCAGCAGCCAAGACGGGGGGGGCGCGGGAGACGAGCAGTACTTC.

This clone was seen just once. The chain uses TRBV28 and TRBJ1-2; weak D call: TRBD1 (5 bases). V was trimmed by 2 bases and J by 10 bases, leaving 17 bases between them. Per the germline V gene, CDR1 is MDHEN and CDR2 is SYDVKM. This CDR3 spans 14 amino acids. DNA of the CDR3: TGTGCCAGCAGTTTAGGGGGGACGCGGTATTCCTACACCTTC. Amino acids: CASSLGGTRYSYTF.

The chain employs TRBV13 and TRBJ2-3, with TRBD2 as a possible D gene (5 bases). The V end lost 4 bases, the J end lost 4 bases, and 12 bases lay between the germline ends. Germline-derived CDR1 and CDR2 are PRHDT and FYEKMQ (reference sequence). The CDR3 contains 14 residues. CDR3: CASSSRGLSDTQYF. CDR3 bases: TGTGCCAGCAGCTCTCGTGGACTGTCAGATACGCAGTATTTT.

The chain employs TRBV28 and TRBJ1-5, with D uncertain. The V end lost 2 bases, the J end lost 2 bases, and 7 bases lay between the germline ends. Germline CDR1 and CDR2: MDHEN and SYDVKM. The CDR3 runs to 14 residues. The CDR3 region has the DNA TGTGCCAGCAGTTTAGTCAGGCGCAATCAGCCCCAGCATTTT. Translating it yields CASSLVRRNQPQHF.

J is TRBJ2-7 and V is TRBV10-3, with TRBD2 as a possible D gene (6 bases). The V gene's germline CDR1 is ENHRY and CDR2 SYGVKD. The CDR3 runs 15 residues. V was pared by 3 bases and J by 2 bases, with 14 bases between. The DNA for the CDR3 is TGTGCCATCAGTGATTTAGGAGGGCGGACCTACGAGCAGTACTTC. Translating it yields CAISDLGGRTYEQYF.

The chain combines TRBV20-1 with TRBJ2-1, with D maybe TRBD2 (5 bases). The CDR3 consists of 14 residues. CDR1 and CDR2 (germline): DFQATT, SNEGSKA (reference sequence). V lost 3 bases and J lost 1, with 10 bases in between. Written as DNA, the CDR3 is TGCAGTGCTAGTCGGGGTATTTCCTACAATGAGCAGTTCTTC. Its translation: CSASRGISYNEQFF.

The chain employs TRBV24-1 and TRBJ2-7; maybe TRBD2 (5 bases). The V end was cut by 4 bases, the J end by 3 bases, with 12 bases between. The CDR3 length is 14 residues. CDR1 and CDR2 from the germline V gene are KGHDR and SFDVKD. CDR3 nucleotides: TGTGCCACCAGTGAAACGGGAAAAAACTACGAGCAGTACTTC. Its protein product is CATSETGKNYEQYF.

The CDR3 DNA reads TGTGCCAGCAGCTCACAGGGGCCAACCTCTAGCGGGAGCTACGAGCAGTACTTC. This gives the protein CASSSQGPTSSGSYEQYF. The rearrangement uses TRBV9 and TRBJ2-7; 10 bases match TRBD2. Germline CDR1 SGDLS, CDR2 YYNGEE. J gave up 3 bases and V 4 bases, and 16 bases lay outside the gene matches. The CDR3 is 18 amino acids.

The CDR3 sequence is CASSFNGGTEQYF. The CDR3, as DNA: TGCGCCAGCAGCTTCAACGGGGGAACCGAGCAGTACTTC. This chain uses TRBV5-1 with TRBJ2-7, with TRBD2 as a possible D gene (6 bases). The V end was cut by 2 bases, the J end by 6 bases, with 12 bases between. Per germline, CDR1 SGHRS and CDR2 YFSETQ. The CDR3 is 13 amino acids.

The gene calls are TRBV5-6 and TRBJ1-2; 9 bases fit TRBD1. Germline V gene lookup returns CDR1 SGHDT and CDR2 YYEEEE. The CDR3 totals 14 residues. After removal of 4 bases from V and 7 bases from J, the junction contained 8 bases not matched to a gene. The CDR3, as DNA: TGTGCCAGCAGCCCAGTAGGGACAGGGTTTGGCTACACCTTC. This sequence encodes CASSPVGTGFGYTF.